This TCR beta chain was captured in a study of T cell repertoires in cytomegalovirus infection. About the study: Public TCR beta signatures provided an indication of both CMV infection and a matching HLA type. Overall study results and limits: Dominant in the ex vivo response were TCR beta clonotypes restricted by HLA-C and specific for CMV. Totalled public TCR beta family frequency picked out people who carried CMV plus the relevant HLA.

This clonotype has a handful of counts. Antigen unknown. From the reads, TCRdb called clonotypes with MiXCR, one entry per CDR3 protein. The sample comprises 200,000 to 300,000 distinct CDR3 sequences, roughly 13% of which are singletons, and roughly 8.9% rests with the top ten. Input material: PBMCs. The source of this sequence is a human donor in good health (CMV status not recorded). Some clones in this sample may be carry-over from other donors' samples.

The CDR3 DNA is TGTGCCATATCGGACAGGGGCTATGGCTACACCTTC. Amino acid sequence: CAISDRGYGYTF. The gene calls are TRBV12-3 or TRBV12-4 and TRBJ1-2; 9 bases agree with TRBD1. The V gene end was trimmed by 10 bases and the J gene end by 4 bases; junction bases not matched to a gene: 4. The CDR3 runs 12 residues.